The 13 T cell receptor beta chains given below trace back to one sample, sequenced in a study of T cell repertoires in cytomegalovirus infection. Each CDR3 protein gets one entry after TCRdb re-called the reads with MiXCR. The data show about 920,000 distinct CDR3 sequences, with roughly 30% seen just once and 13% held by the top ten. The antigens for these receptors are not known. Material: cultured CD8+ T cells from PBMCs, obtained from culture after CMV antigen stimulation. Every receptor here comes from a human donor in good health (CMV status not recorded). Some clones in this sample may be carry-over from other donors' samples.

The V and J genes are TRBV7-9 and TRBJ1-1, with 7 bases fitting TRBD1. The CDR3 length is 14 residues. V was clipped by 7 bases and J by 2 bases; unmatched bases: 7. Germline loops: CDR1 SEHNR, CDR2 FQNEAQ (reference sequence). As DNA, the CDR3 is TGTGCCAGCACCCGCCGGGACAGCAACACTGAAGCTTTCTTT. It encodes CASTRRDSNTEAFF.

This chain connects TRBV12-3 or TRBV12-4 to TRBJ1-1; D perhaps matches TRBD1 (6 bases). V was shortened by 3 bases and J by 1 base, with 12 bases between the two germline ends. This CDR3 comprises 15 residues. The CDR3 is CASSFQGIANTEAFF. DNA for the CDR3: TGTGCCAGCAGTTTTCAGGGGATCGCGAACACTGAAGCTTTCTTT.

The chain has TRBV6-2 or TRBV6-3 and TRBJ1-2; possible D gene TRBD1, 6 bases. The germline CDR1 and CDR2 sequences are MNHEY and SVGEGT. V was shortened by 0 bases and J by 3 bases, with 17 bases between the two germline ends. The length of the CDR3 is 17 residues. CDR3 bases: TGTGCCAGCAGTTACTCGATGAAGGAGGGGGATCACTATGGCTACACCTTC. It translates to CASSYSMKEGDHYGYTF.

In its sample, this clonotype was seen many times. The chain has TRBV12-3 or TRBV12-4 and TRBJ2-1, with a weak D call TRBD1 (6 bases). CDR3 length: 13 residues. V lost 3 bases and J lost 6, with 9 bases in between. The CDR3 is CASSFPGVNEQFF. Here the CDR3 DNA reads TGTGCCAGCAGTTTTCCAGGGGTCAATGAGCAGTTCTTC.

The chain has TRBV24-1 and TRBJ2-3, with D possibly being TRBD1 (6 bases). This CDR3 region has 23 residues. The germline gives CDR1 KGHDR, CDR2 SFDVKD. V lost 1 base and J lost 0, with 31 bases in between. This CDR3 reads CATSDLIRVGRGSGPDSTDTQYF. CDR3 DNA sequence: TGTGCCACCAGTGATTTAATCCGGGTCGGCAGGGGTTCGGGTCCGGATAGCACAGATACGCAGTATTTT.

This clonotype showed up just a few times. The rearrangement uses TRBV4-1 and TRBJ2-7; 11 bases line up with TRBD1. Per germline, CDR1 MGHRA and CDR2 YSYEKL. CDR3 length: 15 amino acids. Germline trimming cut 3 bases from V and 4 bases from J; bases unmatched to any gene: 5. The CDR3 loop is CASSQTGTGGYEQYF. In DNA, the CDR3 is TGCGCCAGCAGCCAGACCGGGACAGGGGGTTACGAGCAGTACTTC.

The CDR3 nucleotides read TGTGCCAGCAGCTTAACGAGGGAGCAGCCCCAGCATTTT. Amino acid sequence: CASSLTREQPQHF. The rearrangement uses TRBV27 and TRBJ1-5; no definite D call. This CDR3 has 13 amino acids. Germline V gene lookup returns CDR1 MNHEY and CDR2 SMNVEV (reference sequence). Trimming took 6 bases from V and 7 from J, leaving 13 bases between them.

The chain couples TRBV6-1 to TRBJ2-3; no firm D call. Germline V gives CDR1 MNHNS, CDR2 SASEGT. The CDR3 is 13 residues long. Trimming removed 8 bases at V and 2 bases at J, with 11 bases between. CDR3 bases: TGTGCCAGCTTCCATTCGATCACAGATACGCAGTATTTT. Its protein is CASFHSITDTQYF.

This clonotype has a handful of counts. The V call is TRBV12-3 or TRBV12-4, the J call TRBJ2-1; 9 nucleotides align to TRBD2. The CDR3 totals 12 residues. Here the CDR3 DNA reads TGTAGCGGGGGGCTCTCCTACAATGAGCAGTTCTTC. This sequence encodes CSGGLSYNEQFF.

This chain uses TRBV27 with TRBJ2-7; no clear D. Trimming stripped 3 bases from V and 7 bases from J, with 13 bases between. This CDR3 has 13 residues. Germline CDR1 MNHEY, CDR2 SMNVEV (reference sequence). In nucleotides, the CDR3 is TGTGCCAGCAGTTTTTCAATGGTGGGGGAGCAGTACTTC. This translates into CASSFSMVGEQYF.

This chain joins TRBV14 and TRBJ1-1; D possibly corresponds to TRBD1 (6 bases). The ends were cut back, 6 bases at V and 6 bases at J, with 14 bases in the middle. This CDR3 spans 13 amino acids. Germline V gene lookup returns CDR1 SGHDN and CDR2 FVKESK. The CDR3 loop reads CASRNRARPEAFF. The CDR3, as DNA: TGTGCCAGCAGAAACAGGGCCCGGCCTGAAGCTTTCTTT.

This clonotype came up a few times. The V and J genes are TRBV20-1 and TRBJ2-1, with 9 bases that match TRBD2. In germline, CDR1 is DFQATT, CDR2 SNEGSKA (reference sequence). The junction had 3 bases not matched to a gene; V was cut back by 3 bases and J by 0 bases. This CDR3 is built from 15 residues. CDR3 protein: CSARGLASSYNEQFF. The DNA of the CDR3 is TGCAGTGCTAGGGGACTAGCCAGCTCCTACAATGAGCAGTTCTTC.

The V gene is TRBV7-9, the J gene TRBJ1-2; no firm D call. The V gene lost 10 bases and the J gene lost 6 bases, with 15 bases spanning the gap. The germline gives CDR1 SEHNR, CDR2 FQNEAQ (reference sequence). The CDR3 has 12 amino acids. The CDR3 reads CATIFRLHGYTF. Here the CDR3 DNA reads TGTGCCACCATTTTCAGGTTGCATGGCTACACCTTC.